The 12 T cell receptor beta chains below all came from one sample that was sequenced in a study of CD8 T cells in ankylosing spondylitis (dated 2017 in TCRdb). Preparation of the library involved 5' RACE. These reads were obtained on an Illumina HiSeq 2500. TCRdb reworked the public reads: Q25 trimming with fastp, MiXCR clone assembly, productive beta chains retained. One record per CDR3 amino acid sequence lists the most common genes and DNA. In this sample the table shows roughly 40,000 distinct CDR3 sequences, approximately 10% of which occur a single time. The ten top clones hold 1.1% to 1.5% of the sample. The specimen was blood, either unsorted or a sorted T cell fraction (not recorded which). The receptors originated from a male donor with ankylosing spondylitis or in good health (not recorded which).

This clonotype was observed a few times. This chain connects TRBV7-6 to TRBJ2-1; no firm D call. Germline CDR1 is SGHVS and CDR2 is FNYEAQ. Trimming cost V 1 base and J 6 bases, with 10 bases left between them. There are 14 residues in the CDR3. CDR3 nucleotide sequence: TGTGCCAGCAGCTTAGGTCTAGAGGCCAATGAGCAGTTCTTC. It is translated as CASSLGLEANEQFF.

This clonotype was recorded many times. The rearrangement links TRBV12-3 or TRBV12-4 to TRBJ2-2, with D hard to call. The V gene lost 2 bases and the J gene lost 2 bases, with 12 bases spanning the gap. CDR3 length equals 16 residues. CDR3 in amino acids: CASSLRLLSNTGELFF. The CDR3 nucleotides read TGTGCCAGCAGTTTAAGACTCCTCTCCAACACCGGGGAGCTGTTTTTT.

This clonotype has ten or more counts. The chain is built from TRBV5-1 and TRBJ2-3; 8 bases agree with TRBD2. V was pared by 2 bases and J by 0 bases, with 5 bases of the junction left unmatched. The germline gives CDR1 SGHRS, CDR2 YFSETQ. There are 16 residues in the CDR3. CDR3 DNA: TGCGCCAGCAGCTTTAGCGGGGAGCCTAGCACAGATACGCAGTATTTT. It encodes CASSFSGEPSTDTQYF.

This clonotype was counted at least ten times. The CDR3 sequence is CASSDQGTDTQYF. Written as DNA, the CDR3 is TGCGCCAGCAGCGACCAGGGGACAGATACGCAGTATTTT. V and J are TRBV5-1 and TRBJ2-3; maybe TRBD1 (6 bases). The V gene lost 4 bases and the J gene lost 3 bases, with 9 bases spanning the gap. This CDR3 has 13 amino acids. Germline V gene sequence: CDR1 SGHRS, CDR2 YFSETQ. Looking up the rest from reference TRBV5-1 and TRBJ2-3 gives the full variable domain: KAGVTQTPRYLIKTRGQQVTLSCSPISGHRSVSWYQQTPGQGLQFLFEYFSETQRNKGNFPGRFSGRQFSNSRSEMNVSTLELGDSALYLCASSDQGTDTQYFGPGTRLTVL.

The chain is built from TRBV20-1 and TRBJ2-7, with D maybe TRBD2 (6 bases). V was clipped by 3 bases and J by 4 bases, with 13 bases between them. This CDR3 comprises 13 residues. The V gene's germline CDR1 is DFQATT and CDR2 SNEGSKA (reference sequence). The CDR3 DNA reads TGCAGTGCTAGTAGGAGGGGTTGGTACGAGCAGTACTTC. Its protein product is CSASRRGWYEQYF.

This clonotype turned up a few times. The chain recombines TRBV7-2 with TRBJ2-5; TRBD1 matches 10 bases. After removal of 4 bases from V and 5 bases from J, the junction contained 7 bases not matched to a gene. CDR1 and CDR2 (germline): SGHTA, FQGNSA. The CDR3 is made up of 15 amino acids. This chain's CDR3 is CASSSDRGRGETQYF. CDR3 bases: TGTGCCAGCAGCTCAGACAGGGGGCGCGGGGAGACCCAGTACTTC.

This clonotype was observed at least ten times. The chain joins TRBV12-3 or TRBV12-4 to TRBJ1-2; D is possibly TRBD1 (6 bases). Trimming removed 5 bases at V and 2 bases at J, with 12 bases between. This CDR3 has 14 residues. CDR3 sequence: CASSPGTLNYGYTF. The CDR3 DNA sequence: TGTGCCAGCAGTCCCGGGACATTAAACTATGGCTACACCTTC.

This clonotype was recorded many times. This chain joins TRBV28 and TRBJ1-2, with D hard to call. The V end was cut by 7 bases, the J end by 5 bases, with 20 bases between. Germline values: CDR1 MDHEN, CDR2 SYDVKM. This CDR3 contains 15 residues. This chain's CDR3 is CASTSSDRGGYGYTF. DNA for the CDR3: TGTGCCAGCACTAGCTCGGACCGCGGCGGATATGGCTACACCTTC.

With respect to this clonotype: With a much larger clone just one base away, this may be a read error. CDR3 amino acids: CTSRPTGLRYEQYF. Written as DNA, the CDR3 is TGTACCAGCAGGCCGACAGGGTTAAGATACGAGCAGTACTTC. The V and J genes are TRBV6-1 and TRBJ2-7, with TRBD1 identical over 7 bases. CDR1 and CDR2 (germline): MNHNS, SASEGT. CDR3 size: 14 residues.

The sample holds many counts of this clonotype. The rearrangement joins TRBV28 to TRBJ1-4, with a tentative D call TRBD1 (5 bases). Germline CDR1 and CDR2: MDHEN and SYDVKM. V was trimmed by 5 bases and J by 6 bases, leaving 10 bases between them. CDR3 size: 13 residues. The CDR3: CASSEGMDEKLFF. Written as DNA, the CDR3 is TGTGCCAGCAGTGAGGGGATGGATGAAAAACTGTTTTTT.

This clonotype was found many times. The rearrangement uses TRBV2 and TRBJ1-6; no definite D call. The germline CDR1 and CDR2 sequences are SNHLY and FYNNEI. The CDR3 spans 15 residues. Trimming removed 6 bases from V and 5 bases from J, with 14 bases in between. CDR3: CASSALSPNNSPLHF. CDR3 nucleotides: TGTGCCAGCAGCGCGCTTTCTCCGAATAATTCACCCCTCCACTTT.

This clonotype was detected ten times or more. The genes are TRBV7-2 and TRBJ2-1; D is unclear. Trimming took off 4 bases at V and 14 bases at J, with 15 bases between the two ends. This CDR3 region has 12 residues. Germline V lookup: CDR1 SGHTA, CDR2 FQGNSA. Here the CDR3 DNA reads TGTGCCAGCAGCTCTATCGGCGGCACGAAGTTCTTC. Its protein product is CASSSIGGTKFF. Together with reference TRBV7-2 and TRBJ2-1, the CDR3 gives the full variable domain: GAGVSQSPSNKVTEKGKDVELRCDPISGHTALYWYRQSLGQGLEFLIYFQGNSAPDKSGLPSDRFSAERTGGSVSTLTIQRTQQEDSAVYLCASSSIGGTKFFGPGTRLTVL.